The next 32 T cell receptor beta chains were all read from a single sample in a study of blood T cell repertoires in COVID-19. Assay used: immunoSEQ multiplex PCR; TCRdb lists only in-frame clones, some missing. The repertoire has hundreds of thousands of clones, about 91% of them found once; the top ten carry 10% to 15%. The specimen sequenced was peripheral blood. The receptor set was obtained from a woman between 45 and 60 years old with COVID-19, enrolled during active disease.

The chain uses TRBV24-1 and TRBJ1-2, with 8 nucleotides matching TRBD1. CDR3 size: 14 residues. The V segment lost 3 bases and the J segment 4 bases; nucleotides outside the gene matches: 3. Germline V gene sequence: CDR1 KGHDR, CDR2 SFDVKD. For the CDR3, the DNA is TGTGCCACCAGTGATGCAGGGGGCGGCTATGGCTACACCTTC. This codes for CATSDAGGGYGYTF.

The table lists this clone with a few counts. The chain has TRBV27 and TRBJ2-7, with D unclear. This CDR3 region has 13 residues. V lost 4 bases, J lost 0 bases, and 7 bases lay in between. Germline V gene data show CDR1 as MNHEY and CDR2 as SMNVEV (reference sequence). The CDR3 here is CASSYASSYEQYF. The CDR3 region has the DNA TGTGCCAGCAGTTACGCGAGCTCCTACGAGCAGTACTTC.

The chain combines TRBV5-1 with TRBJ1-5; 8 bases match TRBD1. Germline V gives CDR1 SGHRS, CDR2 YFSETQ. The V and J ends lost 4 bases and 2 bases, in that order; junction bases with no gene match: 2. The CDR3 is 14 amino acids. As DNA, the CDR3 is TGCGCCAGCAGCGTGGACAGGGGCAATCAGCCCCAGCATTTT. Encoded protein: CASSVDRGNQPQHF.

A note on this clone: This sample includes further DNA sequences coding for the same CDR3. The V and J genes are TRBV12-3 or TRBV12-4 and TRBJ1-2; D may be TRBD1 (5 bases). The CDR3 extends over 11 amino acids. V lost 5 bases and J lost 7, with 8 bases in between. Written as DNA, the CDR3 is TGTGCCAGCAGTCTCCAGGGTGGCTACACCTTC. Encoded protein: CASSLQGGYTF.

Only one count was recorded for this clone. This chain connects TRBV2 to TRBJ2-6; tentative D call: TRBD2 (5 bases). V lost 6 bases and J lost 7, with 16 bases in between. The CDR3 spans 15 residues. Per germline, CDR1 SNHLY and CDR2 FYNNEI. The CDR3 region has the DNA TGTGCCAGCAGAAATGGGGAGTATGGTGCCAACGTCCTGACTTTC. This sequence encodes CASRNGEYGANVLTF.

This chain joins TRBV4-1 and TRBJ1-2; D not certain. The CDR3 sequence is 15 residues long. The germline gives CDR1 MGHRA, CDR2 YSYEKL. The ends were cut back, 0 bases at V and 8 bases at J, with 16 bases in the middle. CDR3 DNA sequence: TGCGCCAGCAGCCAAGATGGGTCTGTTGGGAGGGGCTACACCTTC. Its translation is CASSQDGSVGRGYTF.

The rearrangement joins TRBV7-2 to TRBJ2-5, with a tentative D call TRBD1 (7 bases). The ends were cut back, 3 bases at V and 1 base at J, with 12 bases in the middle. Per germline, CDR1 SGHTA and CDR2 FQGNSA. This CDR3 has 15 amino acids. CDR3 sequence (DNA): TGTGCCAGCAGCTTGGGGGGACAGTTCCAAGAGACCCAGTACTTC. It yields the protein CASSLGGQFQETQYF.

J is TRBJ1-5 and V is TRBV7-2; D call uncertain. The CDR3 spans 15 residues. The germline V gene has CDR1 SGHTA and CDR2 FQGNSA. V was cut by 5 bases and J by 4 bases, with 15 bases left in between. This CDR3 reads CASSPFGMSNQPQHF. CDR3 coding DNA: TGTGCCAGCAGCCCCTTCGGGATGAGTAATCAGCCCCAGCATTTT.

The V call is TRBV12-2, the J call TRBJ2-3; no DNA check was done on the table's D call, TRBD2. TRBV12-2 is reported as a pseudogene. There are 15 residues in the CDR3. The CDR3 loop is CASRLRTNHTDTQYF. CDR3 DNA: TGTGCAAGTCGCTTGAGGACTAACCACACAGATACGCAGTATTTT.

CDR3 DNA: TGTGCCAGCAGTTCCCGGGAGGATAGCAATCAGCCCCAGCATTTT. Amino acid sequence: CASSSREDSNQPQHF. The chain couples TRBV6-1 to TRBJ1-5; D is unresolved. Germline V lookup: CDR1 MNHNS, CDR2 SASEGT. The CDR3 is 15 residues long. Trimming left V 5 bases short and J 0 bases short, with 11 bases between.

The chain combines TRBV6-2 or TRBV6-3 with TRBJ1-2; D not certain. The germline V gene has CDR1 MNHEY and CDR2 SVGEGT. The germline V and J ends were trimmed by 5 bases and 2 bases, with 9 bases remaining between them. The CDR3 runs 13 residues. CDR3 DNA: TGTGCCAGCAGTCTCGACGGGAACTATGGCTACACCTTC. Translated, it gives CASSLDGNYGYTF.

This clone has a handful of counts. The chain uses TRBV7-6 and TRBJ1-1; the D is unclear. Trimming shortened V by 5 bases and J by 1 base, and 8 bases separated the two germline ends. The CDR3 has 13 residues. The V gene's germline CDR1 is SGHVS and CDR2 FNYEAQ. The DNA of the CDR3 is TGTGCCAGCAGCGCGGGCGGGAACACTGAAGCTTTCTTT. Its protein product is CASSAGGNTEAFF. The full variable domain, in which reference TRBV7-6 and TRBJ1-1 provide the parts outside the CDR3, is GAGVSQSPRYKVTKRGQDVALRCDPISGHVSLYWYRQALGQGPEFLTYFNYEAQQDKSGLPNDRFSAERPEGSISTLTIQRTEQRDSAMYRCASSAGGNTEAFFGQGTRLTVV.

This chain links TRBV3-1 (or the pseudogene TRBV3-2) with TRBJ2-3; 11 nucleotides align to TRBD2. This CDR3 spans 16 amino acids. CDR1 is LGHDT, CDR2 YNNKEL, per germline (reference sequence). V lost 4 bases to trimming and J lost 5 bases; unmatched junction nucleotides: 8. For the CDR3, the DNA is TGTGCCAGCAGCCCTCAATCTAGCGGGGGGCAAGATACGCAGTATTTT. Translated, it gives CASSPQSSGGQDTQYF.

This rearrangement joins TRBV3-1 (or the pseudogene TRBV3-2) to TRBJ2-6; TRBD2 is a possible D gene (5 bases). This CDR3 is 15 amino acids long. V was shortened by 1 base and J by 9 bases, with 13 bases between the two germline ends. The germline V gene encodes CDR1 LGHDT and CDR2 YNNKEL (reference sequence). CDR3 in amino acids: CASSQGSAGGNVLTF. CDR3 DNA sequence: TGTGCCAGCAGCCAAGGGTCGGCAGGAGGCAACGTCCTGACTTTC.

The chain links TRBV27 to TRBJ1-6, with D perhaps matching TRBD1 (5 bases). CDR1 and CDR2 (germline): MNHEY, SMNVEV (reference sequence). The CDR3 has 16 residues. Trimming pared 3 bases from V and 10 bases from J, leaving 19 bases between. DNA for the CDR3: TGTGCCAGCAGTTTTGCCTGGGGGAGGGGAGGATCACCCCTCCACTTT. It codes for CASSFAWGRGGSPLHF.

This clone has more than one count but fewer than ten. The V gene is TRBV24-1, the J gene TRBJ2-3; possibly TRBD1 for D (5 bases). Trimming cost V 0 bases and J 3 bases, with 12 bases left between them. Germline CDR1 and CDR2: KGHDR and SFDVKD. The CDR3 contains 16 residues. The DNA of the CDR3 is TGTGCCACCAGTGATTTGCCTCAGGGTATGACAGATACGCAGTATTTT. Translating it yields CATSDLPQGMTDTQYF.

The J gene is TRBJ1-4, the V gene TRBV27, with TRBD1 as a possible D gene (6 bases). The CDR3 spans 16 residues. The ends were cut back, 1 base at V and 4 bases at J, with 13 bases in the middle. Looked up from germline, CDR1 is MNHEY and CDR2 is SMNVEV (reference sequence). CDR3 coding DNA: TGTGCCAGCAGTTTATACAGGGTGAGGGGTAATGAAAAACTGTTTTTT. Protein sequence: CASSLYRVRGNEKLFF.

CDR3 loop: CASSSLGQGTVETQYF. The CDR3, as DNA: TGTGCCAGCAGTTCCCTCGGACAGGGGACCGTAGAGACCCAGTACTTC. The V call is TRBV28, the J call TRBJ2-5; 9 bases are a match to TRBD1. V trimming: 4 bases; J trimming: 4 bases; junction bases outside the gene matches: 10. CDR1 is MDHEN and CDR2 is SYDVKM in the germline V gene. The CDR3 extends over 16 amino acids.

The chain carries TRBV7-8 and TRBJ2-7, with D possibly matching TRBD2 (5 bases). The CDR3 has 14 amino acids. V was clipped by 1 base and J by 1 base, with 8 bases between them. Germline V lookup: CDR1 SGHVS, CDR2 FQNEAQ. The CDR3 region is CASSLGRTSYEQYF. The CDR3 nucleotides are TGTGCCAGCAGCTTAGGTCGGACTTCCTACGAGCAGTACTTC.

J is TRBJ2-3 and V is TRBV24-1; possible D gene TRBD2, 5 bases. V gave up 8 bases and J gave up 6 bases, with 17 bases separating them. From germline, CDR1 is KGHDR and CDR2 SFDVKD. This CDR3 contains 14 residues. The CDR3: CATMKRSGGDTQYF. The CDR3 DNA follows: TGTGCCACCATGAAGCGGTCGGGTGGGGATACGCAGTATTTT.

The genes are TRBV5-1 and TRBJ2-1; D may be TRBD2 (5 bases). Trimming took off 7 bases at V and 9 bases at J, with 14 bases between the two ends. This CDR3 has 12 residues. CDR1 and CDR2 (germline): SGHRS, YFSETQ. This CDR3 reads CASRPLGGEQFF. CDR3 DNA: TGCGCCAGCCGCCCTCTCGGAGGTGAGCAGTTCTTC.

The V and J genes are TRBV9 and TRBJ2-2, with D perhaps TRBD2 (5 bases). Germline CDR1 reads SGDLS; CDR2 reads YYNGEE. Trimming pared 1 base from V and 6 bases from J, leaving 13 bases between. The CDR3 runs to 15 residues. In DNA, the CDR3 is TGTGCCAGCAGCGTAAGGTGGGAGAGGCCCGGGGAGCTGTTTTTT. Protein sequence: CASSVRWERPGELFF.

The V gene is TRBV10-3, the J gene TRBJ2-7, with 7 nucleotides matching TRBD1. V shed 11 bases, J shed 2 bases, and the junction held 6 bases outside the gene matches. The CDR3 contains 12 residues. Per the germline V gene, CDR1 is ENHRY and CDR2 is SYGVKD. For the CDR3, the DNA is TGTGCCCCTTACAGGGGACCCTACGAGCAGTACTTC. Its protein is CAPYRGPYEQYF.

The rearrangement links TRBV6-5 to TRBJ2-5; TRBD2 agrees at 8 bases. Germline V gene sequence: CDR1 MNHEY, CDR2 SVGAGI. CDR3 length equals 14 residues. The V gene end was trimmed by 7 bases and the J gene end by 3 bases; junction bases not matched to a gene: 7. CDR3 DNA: TGTGCCAGCACTCGAGCGGGGGCCAAAGAGACCCAGTACTTC. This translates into CASTRAGAKETQYF.

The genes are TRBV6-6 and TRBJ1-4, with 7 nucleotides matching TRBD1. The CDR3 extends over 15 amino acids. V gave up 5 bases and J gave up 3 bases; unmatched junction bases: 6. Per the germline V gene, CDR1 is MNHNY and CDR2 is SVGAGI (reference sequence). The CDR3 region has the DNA TGTGCCAGCAGTCCACCCGGGACAGCTAATGAAAAACTGTTTTTT. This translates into CASSPPGTANEKLFF.

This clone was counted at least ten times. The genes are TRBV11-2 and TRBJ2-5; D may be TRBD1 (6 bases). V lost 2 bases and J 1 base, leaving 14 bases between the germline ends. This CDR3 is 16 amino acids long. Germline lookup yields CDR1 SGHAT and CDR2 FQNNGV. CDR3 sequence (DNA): TGTGCCAGCAGCTTATCCTCGTTAGGGGGCCAAGAGACCCAGTACTTC. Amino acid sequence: CASSLSSLGGQETQYF.

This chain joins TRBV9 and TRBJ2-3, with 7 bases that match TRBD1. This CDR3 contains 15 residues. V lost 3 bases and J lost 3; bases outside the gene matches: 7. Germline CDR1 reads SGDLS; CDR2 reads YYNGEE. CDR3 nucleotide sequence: TGTGCCAGCAGCGGTGGGGGACAGATAACAGATACGCAGTATTTT. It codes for CASSGGGQITDTQYF.

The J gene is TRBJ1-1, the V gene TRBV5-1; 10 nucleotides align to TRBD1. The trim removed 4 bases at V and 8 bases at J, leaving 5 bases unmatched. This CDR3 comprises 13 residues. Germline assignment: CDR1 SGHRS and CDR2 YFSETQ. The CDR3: CASSDPGQGEAFF. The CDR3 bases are TGCGCCAGCAGCGATCCGGGACAGGGGGAAGCTTTCTTT.

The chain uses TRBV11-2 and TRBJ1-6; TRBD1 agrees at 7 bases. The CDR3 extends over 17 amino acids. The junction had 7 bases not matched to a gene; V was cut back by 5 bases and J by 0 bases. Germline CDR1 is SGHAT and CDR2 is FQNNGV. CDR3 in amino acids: CASSPQRDSSYNSPLHF. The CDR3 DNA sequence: TGTGCCAGCAGCCCCCAGAGGGACAGCTCCTATAATTCACCCCTCCACTTT.

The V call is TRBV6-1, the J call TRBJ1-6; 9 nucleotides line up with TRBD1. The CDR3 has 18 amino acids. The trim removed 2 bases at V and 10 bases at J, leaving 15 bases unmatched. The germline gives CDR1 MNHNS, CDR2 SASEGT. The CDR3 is CASSELRGTGQGLSPLHF. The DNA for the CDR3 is TGTGCCAGCAGTGAACTTCGGGGAACGGGACAGGGATTATCACCCCTCCACTTT.

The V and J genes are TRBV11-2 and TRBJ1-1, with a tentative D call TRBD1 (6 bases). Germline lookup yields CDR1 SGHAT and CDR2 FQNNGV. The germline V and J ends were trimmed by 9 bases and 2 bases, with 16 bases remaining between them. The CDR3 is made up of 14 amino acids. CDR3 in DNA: TGTGCCAGTCATCTAGGGGGTTTAAACACTGAAGCTTTCTTT. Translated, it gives CASHLGGLNTEAFF.

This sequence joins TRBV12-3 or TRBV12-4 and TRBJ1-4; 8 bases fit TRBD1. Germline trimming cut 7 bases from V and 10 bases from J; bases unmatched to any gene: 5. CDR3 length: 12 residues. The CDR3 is CASTQGAGKLFF. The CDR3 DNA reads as TGTGCCAGCACTCAGGGGGCCGGAAAACTGTTTTTT.